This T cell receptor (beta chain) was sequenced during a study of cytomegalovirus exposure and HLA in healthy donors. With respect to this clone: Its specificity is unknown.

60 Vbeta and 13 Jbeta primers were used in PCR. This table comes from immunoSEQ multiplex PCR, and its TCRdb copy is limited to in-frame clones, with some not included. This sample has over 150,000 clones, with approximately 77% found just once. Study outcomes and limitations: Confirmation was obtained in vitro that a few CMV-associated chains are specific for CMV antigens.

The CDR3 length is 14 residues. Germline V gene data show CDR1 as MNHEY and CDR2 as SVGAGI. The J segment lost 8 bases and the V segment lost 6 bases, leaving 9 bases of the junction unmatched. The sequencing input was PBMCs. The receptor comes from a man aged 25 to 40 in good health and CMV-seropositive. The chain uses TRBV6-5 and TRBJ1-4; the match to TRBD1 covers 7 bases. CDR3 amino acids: CASSLRDSEEKLFF. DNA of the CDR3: TGTGCCAGCAGCCTCCGGGACAGCGAAGAAAAACTGTTTTTT.